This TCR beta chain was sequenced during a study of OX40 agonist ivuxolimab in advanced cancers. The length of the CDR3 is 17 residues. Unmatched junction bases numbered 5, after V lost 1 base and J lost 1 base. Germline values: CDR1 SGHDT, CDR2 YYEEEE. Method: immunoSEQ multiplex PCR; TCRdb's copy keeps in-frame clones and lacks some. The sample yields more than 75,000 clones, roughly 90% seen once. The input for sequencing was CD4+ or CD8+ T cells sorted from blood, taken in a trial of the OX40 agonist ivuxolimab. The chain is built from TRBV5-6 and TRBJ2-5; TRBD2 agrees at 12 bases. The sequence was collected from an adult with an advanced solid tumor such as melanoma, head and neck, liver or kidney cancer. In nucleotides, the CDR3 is TGTGCCAGCAGCTTGTTAACTAGCGGGAGGATCCAAGAGACCCAGTACTTC. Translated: CASSLLTSGRIQETQYF.